The T cell receptor (beta chain) described here comes from a study of human T cells and chemical hapten exposure. TCRdb reprocessed the RACE reads with MiXCR, giving one entry per CDR3 protein. Of under 300,000 distinct CDR3 sequences in the sample, 7.5% to 9% were seen once. V dropped 3 bases and J dropped 2 bases, with 13 bases sitting between them. This CDR3 has 15 residues. The germline gives CDR1 MDHEN, CDR2 SYDVKM. Time point indicated: pre-sensitization, week 0. Treatment meaning: therapeutic diphenylcyclopropenone sensitization with weekly scalp DPC. The chain employs TRBV28 and TRBJ1-1, with TRBD1 as a possible D gene (6 bases). The receptor was isolated from a woman aged 35 to 49 with alopecia areata. Some clones in this sample may be carry-over from other donors' samples. This specimen was whole blood, taken in connection with sensitization to the hapten diphenylcyclopropenone (DPC). CDR3 bases: TGTGCCAGCAGTTTGGGGGGGACACGTAACACTGAAGCTTTCTTT. This sequence encodes CASSLGGTRNTEAFF. The full variable domain, completed using reference TRBV28 and TRBJ1-1, is DVKVTQSSRYLVKRTGEKVFLECVQDMDHENMFWYRQDPGLGLRLIYFSYDVKMKEKGDIPEGYSVSREKKERFSLILESASTNQTSMYLCASSLGGTRNTEAFFGQGTRLTVV.